This TCR beta chain stems from a study of T-cell memory formation after mild COVID-19. On the study more broadly: Each donor largely had its own TCR clusters.

This clonotype showed up just a few times. TCRdb reprocessed the 5' RACE reads with MiXCR, giving one entry per CDR3 protein. The sample records approximately 350,000 distinct CDR3 sequences, over 10% being singletons. From germline, CDR1 is SGHAT and CDR2 FQNNGV. Trimming at V came to 4 bases and at J to 1 base, leaving 8 bases not matched to a gene. The CDR3 is made up of 18 amino acids. Sequencing was performed on PBMCs or a T cell subset sorted from them (not recorded which). The clonotype originates from a man younger than 35 who had mild COVID-19 (a few samples of this study predate the infection). Cell type and time point are not known. This rearrangement joins TRBV11-2 to TRBJ2-3, with 13 bases identical to TRBD2. The DNA of the CDR3 is TGTGCCAGCAGCTCTCCGGGACTAGCGGGGCTCCGCACAGATACGCAGTATTTT. Encoded protein: CASSSPGLAGLRTDTQYF.